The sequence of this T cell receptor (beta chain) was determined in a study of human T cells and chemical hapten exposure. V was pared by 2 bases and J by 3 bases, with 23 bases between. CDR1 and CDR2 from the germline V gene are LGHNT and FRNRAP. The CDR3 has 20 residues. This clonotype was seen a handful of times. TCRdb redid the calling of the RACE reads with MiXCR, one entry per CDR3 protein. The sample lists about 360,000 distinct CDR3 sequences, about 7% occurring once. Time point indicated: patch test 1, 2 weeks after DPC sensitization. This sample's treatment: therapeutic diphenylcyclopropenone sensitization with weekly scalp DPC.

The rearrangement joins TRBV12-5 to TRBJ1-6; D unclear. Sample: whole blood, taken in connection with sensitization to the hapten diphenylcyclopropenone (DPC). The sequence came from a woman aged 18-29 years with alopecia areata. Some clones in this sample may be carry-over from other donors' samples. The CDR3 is CASGLQNLSGRIVYNSPLHF. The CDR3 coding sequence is TGTGCTAGTGGTTTGCAGAACCTGTCTGGCAGGATTGTCTATAATTCACCCCTCCACTTT.